These T cell receptor beta chains were read from a single sample in a study of neurological immune-mediated disorders. TCRdb ran MiXCR on the 5' RACE reads and lists one entry per CDR3 protein. The sample holds 80,000 to 100,000 distinct CDR3 sequences, almost 6% seen once. The source material was PBMCs. The receptors here all came from a woman between 55 and 75 years old with multiple sclerosis. Each CDR3 is given with its conserved first and last residue. D genes are given only for firm matches. Rows give clone size only sometimes, using once, few, many, or a class for an expanded clone.

clone size | J gene | D gene | V gene | CDR3 protein | CDR3 DNA
many | TRBJ1-3 | NA | TRBV7-9 | CASSATTGSSGNTIYF | TGTGCCAGCAGCGCAACCACAGGAAGCTCTGGAAACACCATATATTTT
many | TRBJ2-1 | NA | TRBV5-1 | CASSLGGSSSYNEQFF | TGCGCCAGCAGCTTAGGAGGGTCGAGCTCCTACAATGAGCAGTTCTTC
many | TRBJ2-7 | NA | TRBV4-2 | CASSQDLQILSSYEQYF | TGTGCCAGCAGCCAAGATCTACAGATCTTGAGCTCCTACGAGCAGTACTTC
few | TRBJ1-2 | NA | TRBV6-6 | CASSPTGVANYGYTF | TGTGCCAGCAGTCCAACAGGTGTTGCTAACTATGGCTACACCTTC
few | TRBJ2-3 | NA | TRBV7-2 | CASSLSNTQYF | TGTGCCAGCAGCTTATCCAATACGCAGTATTTT
many | TRBJ2-1 | TRBD2 | TRBV12-3/TRBV12-4 | CASSTRTKTSGGANEQFF | TGTGCCAGCAGTACCCGCACTAAAACTAGCGGGGGGGCCAATGAGCAGTTCTTC
many | TRBJ2-1 | NA | TRBV7-6 | CASSLGQNTNNEQFF | TGTGCCAGCAGCTTAGGACAGAATACTAACAATGAGCAGTTCTTC
NA | TRBJ2-1 | NA | TRBV21-1 | CASSKKGRNEQFF | TGTGCCAGCAGCAAAAAAGGACGCAATGAGCAGTTCTTC
few | TRBJ1-1 | TRBD1 | TRBV3-1 | CASSQEQGMNTEAFF | TGTGCCAGCAGCCAAGAACAGGGGATGAACACTGAAGCTTTCTTT
many | TRBJ2-2 | TRBD2 | TRBV28 | CASIGTSGGPTGELFF | TGTGCCAGCATTGGGACTAGCGGGGGACCCACCGGGGAGCTGTTTTTT
many | TRBJ2-7 | TRBD1 | TRBV10-2 | CASSLTGQQTYEQYF | TGCGCCAGCAGTCTGACGGGACAGCAGACGTACGAGCAGTACTTC
many | TRBJ2-5 | TRBD2 | TRBV4-2 | CASSLSGGEGEETQYF | TGTGCCAGCAGCCTTAGCGGGGGCGAGGGGGAAGAGACCCAGTACTTC
many | TRBJ2-3 | TRBD1 | TRBV10-3 | CAISDLTGSTDTQYF | TGTGCCATCAGTGACTTGACAGGGTCAACAGATACGCAGTATTTT
many | TRBJ2-7 | TRBD1 | TRBV5-1 | CASSTGGLSYEQYF | TGCGCCAGCAGCACAGGGGGTCTCTCCTACGAGCAGTACTTC
NA | TRBJ2-1 | NA | TRBV20-1 | CSARFGVRYNEQFF | TGCAGTGCTAGATTCGGGGTAAGGTACAATGAGCAGTTCTTC
NA | TRBJ2-7 | NA | TRBV27 | CASKTSGPRYEQYF | TGTGCCAGCAAGACGTCGGGACCTCGGTACGAGCAGTACTTC
many | TRBJ1-4 | NA | TRBV7-9 | CASSLEPEKLFF | TGTGCCAGCAGCTTAGAGCCTGAAAAACTGTTTTTT
many | TRBJ2-1 | NA | TRBV5-1 | CASSLQVGNDEQFF | TGCGCCAGCAGCTTACAGGTGGGAAATGATGAGCAGTTCTTC
many | TRBJ2-7 | TRBD1 | TRBV7-9 | CASSFGDRAYEQYF | TGTGCCAGCAGCTTCGGGGACAGAGCCTACGAGCAGTACTTC
many | TRBJ1-2 | TRBD1 | TRBV6-1 | CASSEWDRYGYTF | TGTGCCAGCAGTGAATGGGACAGGTATGGCTACACCTTC
many | TRBJ2-6 | TRBD1 | TRBV3-1 | CASSRGQGSGANVLTF | TGTGCCAGCAGCCGGGGACAGGGTTCTGGGGCCAACGTCCTGACTTTC
medium-sized | TRBJ2-3 | NA | TRBV25-1 | CASSELGSTDTQYF | TGTGCCAGCAGTGAGTTGGGGAGCACAGATACGCAGTATTTT
few | TRBJ2-1 | TRBD2 | TRBV5-6 | CASSLGPREGEQFF | TGTGCCAGCAGCTTGGGGCCACGGGAGGGTGAGCAGTTCTTC
many | TRBJ1-1 | NA | TRBV5-1 | CASRPGGGAEAFF | TGCGCCAGCAGGCCGGGGGGGGGCGCTGAAGCTTTCTTT
few | TRBJ2-2 | NA | TRBV20-1 | CSAHGNTGELFF | TGCAGTGCTCACGGGAACACCGGGGAGCTGTTTTTT
many | TRBJ2-2 | NA | TRBV5-1 | CASSATGNTGELFF | TGCGCCAGCAGCGCGACAGGGAACACCGGGGAGCTGTTTTTT
many | TRBJ1-5 | NA | TRBV4-1 | CASSQVAGANQPQHF | TGCGCCAGCAGCCAAGTAGCAGGGGCCAATCAGCCCCAGCATTTT
many | TRBJ1-2 | NA | TRBV3-1 | CASSQENHIYGYTF | TGTGCCAGCAGCCAAGAGAATCACATCTATGGCTACACCTTC
many | TRBJ2-1 | TRBD2 | TRBV6-5 | CASSYSTGRGGLNEQFF | TGTGCCAGCAGTTACTCGACCGGGCGGGGGGGCCTAAATGAGCAGTTCTTC
many | TRBJ1-1 | NA | TRBV6-5 | CASSYRAMNTEAFF | TGTGCCAGCAGTTATCGGGCCATGAACACTGAAGCTTTCTTT
NA | TRBJ2-3 | NA | TRBV18 | CASSPQGPADTQYF | TGTGCCAGCTCACCACAAGGACCCGCAGATACGCAGTATTTT
NA | TRBJ2-7 | TRBD2 | TRBV7-2 | CASSLVGGGATVEQYF | TGTGCCAGCAGCTTAGTGGGCGGGGGGGCCACGGTCGAGCAGTACTTC
NA | TRBJ2-5 | NA | TRBV3-1 | CASSQDLRGSKETQYF | TGTGCCAGCAGCCAAGATTTGCGCGGGTCTAAAGAGACCCAGTACTTC
NA | TRBJ2-2 | TRBD1 | TRBV4-2 | CASSQDGTGGRTGELFF | TGTGCCAGCAGCCAAGATGGGACAGGGGGTCGCACCGGGGAGCTGTTTTTT
many | TRBJ2-3 | NA | TRBV7-7 | CASSFGEADTQYF | TGTGCTAGCAGCTTCGGGGAGGCAGATACGCAGTATTTT
many | TRBJ1-2 | NA | TRBV10-2 | CASSHLVDKGGYTF | TGCGCCAGCAGTCACTTAGTGGACAAAGGTGGCTACACCTTC
many | TRBJ1-5 | NA | TRBV12-3/TRBV12-4 | CASSLDSNQPQHF | TGTGCCAGCAGTTTAGATAGCAATCAGCCCCAGCATTTT
many | TRBJ1-1 | NA | TRBV5-1 | CASSLGVGITEAFF | TGCGCCAGCAGCTTGGGGGTTGGGATTACTGAAGCTTTCTTT
many | TRBJ1-2 | NA | TRBV7-2 | CASSLARGYRVGYTF | TGTGCCAGCAGCTTAGCGAGGGGATACAGGGTCGGCTACACCTTC
many | TRBJ2-7 | TRBD2 | TRBV10-3 | CAISDGRLAGGSEQYF | TGTGCCATCAGTGATGGGCGACTAGCGGGGGGCAGTGAGCAGTACTTC
many | TRBJ2-2 | NA | TRBV20-1 | CSAREEGRGELFF | TGCAGTGCTAGAGAAGAGGGGCGCGGGGAGCTGTTTTTT
many | TRBJ2-5 | TRBD2 | TRBV7-9 | CASSLSAGVRQETQYF | TGTGCCAGCAGCTTAAGCGCGGGGGTCCGCCAAGAGACCCAGTACTTC
NA | TRBJ2-1 | TRBD2 | TRBV7-6 | CASSLAGTSGGIGYNEQFF | TGTGCCAGCAGCTTAGCGGGGACTAGCGGGGGAATCGGCTACAATGAGCAGTTCTTC
many | TRBJ1-3 | NA | TRBV12-3/TRBV12-4 | CASSLDRGYGNTIYF | TGTGCCAGCAGTTTAGATCGAGGGTACGGAAACACCATATATTTT
many | TRBJ1-1 | NA | TRBV5-1 | CASSPAGGMNTEAFF | TGCGCCAGCAGCCCAGCCGGCGGGATGAACACTGAAGCTTTCTTT
once | TRBJ1-1 | NA | TRBV30 | CAWKFGEGVTEAFF | TGTGCCTGGAAATTCGGTGAGGGCGTCACTGAAGCTTTCTTT
many | TRBJ2-3 | NA | TRBV9 | CASSVGGGVGPDTQYF | TGTGCCAGCAGCGTAGGAGGGGGAGTAGGACCAGATACGCAGTATTTT
many | TRBJ2-7 | NA | TRBV25-1 | CAREGSALREQYF | TGTGCCAGGGAGGGGAGTGCCTTAAGGGAGCAGTACTTC
many | TRBJ1-5 | TRBD1 | TRBV30 | CAWTKQGAPNQPQHF | TGTGCCTGGACCAAACAGGGGGCGCCCAATCAGCCCCAGCATTTT
many | TRBJ2-7 | NA | TRBV12-3/TRBV12-4 | CASAESSYEQYF | TGTGCCAGCGCCGAAAGCTCCTACGAGCAGTACTTC
many | TRBJ2-1 | TRBD2 | TRBV3-1 | CASGGPNSGAYNEQFF | TGTGCCAGCGGGGGCCCGAATAGCGGGGCCTACAATGAGCAGTTCTTC
many | TRBJ1-1 | NA | TRBV5-1 | CASTVGSGTEAFF | TGCGCCAGTACTGTGGGGTCGGGGACTGAAGCTTTCTTT
many | TRBJ2-2 | NA | TRBV28 | CASTLGGRGASGELFF | TGTGCCAGCACCCTAGGGGGCAGGGGGGCCTCGGGGGAGCTGTTTTTT